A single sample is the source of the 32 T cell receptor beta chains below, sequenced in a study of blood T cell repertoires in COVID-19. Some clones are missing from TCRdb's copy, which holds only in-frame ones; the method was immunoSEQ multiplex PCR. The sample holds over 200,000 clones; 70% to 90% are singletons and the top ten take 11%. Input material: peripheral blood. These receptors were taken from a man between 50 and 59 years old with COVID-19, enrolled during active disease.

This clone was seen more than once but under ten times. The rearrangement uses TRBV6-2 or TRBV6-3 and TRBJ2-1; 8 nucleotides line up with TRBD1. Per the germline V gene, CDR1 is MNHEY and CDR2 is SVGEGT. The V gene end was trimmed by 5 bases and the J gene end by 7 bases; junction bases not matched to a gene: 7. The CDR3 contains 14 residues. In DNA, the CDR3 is TGTGCCAGCAGTCAGGACAGGGTTCGAAATGAGCAGTTCTTC. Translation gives CASSQDRVRNEQFF.

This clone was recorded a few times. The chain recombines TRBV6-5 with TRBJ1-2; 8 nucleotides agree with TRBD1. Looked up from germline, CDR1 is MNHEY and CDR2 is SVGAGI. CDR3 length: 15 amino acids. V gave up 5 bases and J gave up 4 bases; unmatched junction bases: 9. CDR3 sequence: CASSHNRGNSYGYTF. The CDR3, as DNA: TGTGCCAGCAGTCACAACAGGGGGAATTCCTATGGCTACACCTTC.

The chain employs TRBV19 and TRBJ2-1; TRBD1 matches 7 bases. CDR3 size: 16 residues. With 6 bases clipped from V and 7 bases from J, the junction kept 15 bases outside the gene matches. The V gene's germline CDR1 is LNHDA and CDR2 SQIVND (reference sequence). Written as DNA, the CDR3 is TGTGCCAGTAGCCGCGACAGGGCGCAAGGGGTTAATGAGCAGTTCTTC. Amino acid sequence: CASSRDRAQGVNEQFF.

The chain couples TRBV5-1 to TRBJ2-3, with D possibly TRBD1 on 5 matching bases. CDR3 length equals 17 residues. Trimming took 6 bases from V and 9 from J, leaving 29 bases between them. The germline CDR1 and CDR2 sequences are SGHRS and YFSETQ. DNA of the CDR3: TGCGCCAGCACCAACGACTGGGCGGAAGGGGAACGTAGGACGCAGTATTTT. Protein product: CASTNDWAEGERRTQYF.

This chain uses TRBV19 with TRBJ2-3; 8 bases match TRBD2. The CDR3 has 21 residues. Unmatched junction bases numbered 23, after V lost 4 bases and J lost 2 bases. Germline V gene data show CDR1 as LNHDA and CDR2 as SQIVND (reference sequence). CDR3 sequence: CASSTRGGSGRFRTFTDTQYF. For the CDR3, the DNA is TGTGCCAGTAGTACCCGGGGGGGAAGCGGGAGATTTAGAACTTTCACAGATACGCAGTATTTT.

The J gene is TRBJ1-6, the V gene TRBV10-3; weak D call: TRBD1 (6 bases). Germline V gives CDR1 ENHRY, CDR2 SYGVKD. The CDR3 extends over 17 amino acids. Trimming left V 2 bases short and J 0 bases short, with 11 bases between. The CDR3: CAISETGFTSYNSPLHF. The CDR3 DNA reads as TGTGCCATCAGTGAGACAGGGTTCACCTCCTATAATTCACCCCTCCACTTT.

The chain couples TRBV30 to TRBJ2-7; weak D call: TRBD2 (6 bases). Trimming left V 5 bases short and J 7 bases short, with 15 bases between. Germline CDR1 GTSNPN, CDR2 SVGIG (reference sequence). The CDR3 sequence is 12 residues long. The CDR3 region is CAWESGVGEQYF. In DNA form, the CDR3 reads TGTGCCTGGGAATCGGGGGTCGGAGAGCAGTACTTC.

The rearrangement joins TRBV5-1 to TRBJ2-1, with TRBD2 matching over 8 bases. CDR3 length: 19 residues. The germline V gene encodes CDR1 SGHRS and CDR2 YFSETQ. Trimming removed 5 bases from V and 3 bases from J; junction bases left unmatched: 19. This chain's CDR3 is CASRGHSQAQAGDYNEQFF. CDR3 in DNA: TGCGCCAGCAGGGGGCACTCCCAGGCACAAGCGGGAGACTACAATGAGCAGTTCTTC.

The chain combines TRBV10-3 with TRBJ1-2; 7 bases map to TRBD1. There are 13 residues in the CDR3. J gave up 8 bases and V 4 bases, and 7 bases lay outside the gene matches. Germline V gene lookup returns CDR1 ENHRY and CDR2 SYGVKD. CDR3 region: CAISGQGFKGYTF. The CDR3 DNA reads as TGTGCCATCAGTGGACAGGGTTTTAAAGGCTACACCTTC.

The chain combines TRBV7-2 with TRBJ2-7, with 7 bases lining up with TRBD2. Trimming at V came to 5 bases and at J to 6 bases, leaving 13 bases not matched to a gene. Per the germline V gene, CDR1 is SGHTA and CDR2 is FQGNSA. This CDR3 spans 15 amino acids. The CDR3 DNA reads TGTGCCAGCAGCCCAGAGTGGGGGGGGGTCGGCGAGCAGTACTTC. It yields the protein CASSPEWGGVGEQYF.

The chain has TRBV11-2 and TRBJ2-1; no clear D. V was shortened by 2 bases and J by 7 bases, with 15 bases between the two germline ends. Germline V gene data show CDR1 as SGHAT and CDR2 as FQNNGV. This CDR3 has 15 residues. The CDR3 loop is CASSLSFPTINEQFF. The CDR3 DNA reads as TGTGCCAGCAGCTTATCGTTTCCAACAATAAATGAGCAGTTCTTC.

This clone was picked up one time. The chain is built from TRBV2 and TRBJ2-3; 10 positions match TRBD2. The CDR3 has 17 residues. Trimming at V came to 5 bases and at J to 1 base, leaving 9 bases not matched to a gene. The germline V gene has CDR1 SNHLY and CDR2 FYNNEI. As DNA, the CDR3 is TGTGCCAGCAGTCAAGAACGAACTAGCGGGGGCACAGATACGCAGTATTTT. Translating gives CASSQERTSGGTDTQYF.

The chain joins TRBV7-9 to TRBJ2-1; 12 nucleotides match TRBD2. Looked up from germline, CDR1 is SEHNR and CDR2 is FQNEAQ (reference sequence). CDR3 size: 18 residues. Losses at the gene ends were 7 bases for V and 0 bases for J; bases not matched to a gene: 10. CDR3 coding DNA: TGTGCCAGCAACCCGACTAGCGGGAGTCACAGCTCCTACAATGAGCAGTTCTTC. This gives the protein CASNPTSGSHSSYNEQFF.

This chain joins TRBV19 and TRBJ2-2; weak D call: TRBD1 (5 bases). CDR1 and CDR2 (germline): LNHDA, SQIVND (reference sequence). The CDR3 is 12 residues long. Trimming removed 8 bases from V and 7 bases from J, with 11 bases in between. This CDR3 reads CASARVIGELFF. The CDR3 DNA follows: TGTGCCAGTGCCAGGGTTATCGGGGAGCTGTTTTTT.

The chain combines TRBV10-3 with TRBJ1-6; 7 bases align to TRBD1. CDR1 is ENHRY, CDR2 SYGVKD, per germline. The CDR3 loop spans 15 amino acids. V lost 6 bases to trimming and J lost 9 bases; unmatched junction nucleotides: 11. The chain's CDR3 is CAIRVDREQGSPLHF. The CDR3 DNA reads TGTGCCATCAGAGTCGACAGGGAGCAAGGTTCACCCCTCCACTTT.

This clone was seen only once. CDR3 protein: CASSYLGAGVQETQYF. DNA for the CDR3: TGCGCCAGCAGCTATCTTGGAGCGGGAGTTCAAGAGACCCAGTACTTC. The genes are TRBV4-1 and TRBJ2-5, with 8 bases that match TRBD2. The CDR3 spans 16 residues. With V trimmed by 5 bases and J by 2 bases, 10 bases remained unmatched. Germline V lookup: CDR1 MGHRA, CDR2 YSYEKL.

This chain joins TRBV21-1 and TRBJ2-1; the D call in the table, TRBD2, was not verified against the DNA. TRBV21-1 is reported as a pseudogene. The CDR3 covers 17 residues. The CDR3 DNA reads TGTGCCAAATGCCCACGGACTAGCGGGAGTACCTACAATGAGCAGTTCTTC. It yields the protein CAKCPRTSGSTYNEQFF.

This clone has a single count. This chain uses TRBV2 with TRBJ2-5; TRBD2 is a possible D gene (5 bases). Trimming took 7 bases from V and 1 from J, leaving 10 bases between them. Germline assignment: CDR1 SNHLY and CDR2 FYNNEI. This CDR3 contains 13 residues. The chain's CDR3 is CASNDEGQETQYF. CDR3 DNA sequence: TGTGCCAGCAACGATGAGGGCCAAGAGACCCAGTACTTC.

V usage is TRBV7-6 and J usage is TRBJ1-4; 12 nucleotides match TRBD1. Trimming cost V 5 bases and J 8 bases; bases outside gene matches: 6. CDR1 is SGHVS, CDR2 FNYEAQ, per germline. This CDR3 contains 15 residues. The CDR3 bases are TGTGCCAGCAGCCTAGGGGGGACAGGGGGCGAAAAACTGTTTTTT. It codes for CASSLGGTGGEKLFF.

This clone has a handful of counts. This CDR3 is CSVEGGGASYNEQFF. For the CDR3, the DNA is TGCAGCGTTGAAGGTGGGGGGGCTTCCTACAATGAGCAGTTCTTC. V is TRBV29-1 and J is TRBJ2-1; possible D gene TRBD2, 7 bases. This CDR3 contains 15 residues. Trimming left V 1 base short and J 1 base short, with 11 bases between. The germline V gene has CDR1 SQVTM and CDR2 ANQGSEA.

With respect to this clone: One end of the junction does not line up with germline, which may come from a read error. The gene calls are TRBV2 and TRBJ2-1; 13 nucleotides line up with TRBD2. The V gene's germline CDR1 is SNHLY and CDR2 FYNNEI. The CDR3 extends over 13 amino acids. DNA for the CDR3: TGTGCCAGCAGTGAAGGACTAGCGGGGGGCCCCCTCTTC. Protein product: CASSEGLAGGPLF.

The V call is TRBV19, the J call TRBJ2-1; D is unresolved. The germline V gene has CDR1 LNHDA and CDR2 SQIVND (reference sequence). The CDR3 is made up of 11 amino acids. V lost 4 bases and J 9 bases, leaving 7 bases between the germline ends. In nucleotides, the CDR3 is TGTGCCAGTAGTACCACCAGTGAGCAGTTCTTC. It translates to CASSTTSEQFF.

The DNA of the CDR3 is TGTGCCAGCTCACCTAAGACAGGGGCCTTCTACAATGAGCAGTTCTTC. Its protein is CASSPKTGAFYNEQFF. J is TRBJ2-1 and V is TRBV18, with TRBD1 matching 8 bases. The V and J ends lost 3 bases and 3 bases, in that order; junction bases with no gene match: 7. The CDR3 covers 16 residues. Per germline, CDR1 KGHSH and CDR2 LQKENI.

The CDR3 sequence is CAWSVRRADTQYF. As DNA, the CDR3 is TGTGCCTGGAGTGTACGTAGAGCCGATACGCAGTATTTT. The V call is TRBV30, the J call TRBJ2-3, with D unclear. Trimming removed 0 bases at V and 6 bases at J, with 10 bases between. This CDR3 is built from 13 residues. The V gene's germline CDR1 is GTSNPN and CDR2 SVGIG (reference sequence).

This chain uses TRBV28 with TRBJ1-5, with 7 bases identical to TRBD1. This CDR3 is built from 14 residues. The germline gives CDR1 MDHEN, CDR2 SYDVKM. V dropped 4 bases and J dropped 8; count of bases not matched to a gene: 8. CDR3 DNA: TGTGCCAGCAGTTCCCCCGGACAGGTGGAGCCCCAGCATTTT. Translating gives CASSSPGQVEPQHF.

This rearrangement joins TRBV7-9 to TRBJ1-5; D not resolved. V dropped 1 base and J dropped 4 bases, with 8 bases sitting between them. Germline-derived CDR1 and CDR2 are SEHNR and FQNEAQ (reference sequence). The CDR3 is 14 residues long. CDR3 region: CASSLESSNQPQHF. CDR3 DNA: TGTGCCAGCAGCTTAGAATCCAGTAATCAGCCCCAGCATTTT.

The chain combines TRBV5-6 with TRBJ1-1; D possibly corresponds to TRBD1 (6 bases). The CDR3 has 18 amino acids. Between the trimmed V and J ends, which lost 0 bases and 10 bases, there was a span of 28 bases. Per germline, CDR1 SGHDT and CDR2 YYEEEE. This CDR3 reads CASSLDPVGPGGALGAFF. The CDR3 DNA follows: TGTGCCAGCAGCTTGGACCCCGTTGGTCCCGGGGGGGCGCTGGGAGCTTTCTTT.

The CDR3 DNA reads as TGTGCCAGTAGAGCGGGAGGTGGCACAGATACGCAGTATTTT. Encoded protein: CASRAGGGTDTQYF. V and J are TRBV19 and TRBJ2-3; 9 bases align to TRBD2. Germline-derived CDR1 and CDR2 are LNHDA and SQIVND (reference sequence). CDR3 length: 14 residues. Trimming took 6 bases from V and 1 from J; bases not matched to a gene: 2.

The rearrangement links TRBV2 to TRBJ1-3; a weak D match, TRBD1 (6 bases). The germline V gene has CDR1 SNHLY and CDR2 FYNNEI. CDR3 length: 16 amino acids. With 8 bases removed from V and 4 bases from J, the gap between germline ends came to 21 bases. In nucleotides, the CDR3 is TGTGCCAGCCACCCATTTTTTTTGGGGGCGGGAAACACCATATATTTT. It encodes CASHPFFLGAGNTIYF.

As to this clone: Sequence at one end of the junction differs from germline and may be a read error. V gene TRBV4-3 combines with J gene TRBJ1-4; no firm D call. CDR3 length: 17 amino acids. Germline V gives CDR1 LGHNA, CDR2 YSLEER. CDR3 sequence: CASSQDWREATSEKLFF. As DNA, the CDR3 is TGCGCCAGCAGCCAAGACTGGAGGGAGGCAACTAGTGAAAAACTGTTTTTT.

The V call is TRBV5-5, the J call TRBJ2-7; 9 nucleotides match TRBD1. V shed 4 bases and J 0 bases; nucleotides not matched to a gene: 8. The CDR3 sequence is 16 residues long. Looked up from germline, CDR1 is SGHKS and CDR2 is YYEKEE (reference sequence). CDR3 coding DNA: TGTGCCAGCAGCCCTCCGGGACAGGGAATCTCCTACGAGCAGTACTTC. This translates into CASSPPGQGISYEQYF.

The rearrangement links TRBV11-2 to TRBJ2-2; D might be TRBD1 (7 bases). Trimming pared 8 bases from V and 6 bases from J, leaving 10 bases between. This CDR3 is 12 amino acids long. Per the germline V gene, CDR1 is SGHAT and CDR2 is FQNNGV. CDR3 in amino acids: CASPGGSGELFF. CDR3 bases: TGTGCCAGCCCAGGGGGGTCCGGGGAGCTGTTTTTT.